These T cell receptor beta chains were read from a single sample in a study of blood T cell repertoires in COVID-19. TCRdb keeps only in-frame clones here, not all; method: immunoSEQ multiplex PCR. The table has about 180,000 clones, roughly 77% seen once. Sequences were obtained from peripheral blood. Every receptor here comes from a woman at least 80 years old with COVID-19, enrolled during active disease. CDR3s include the opening cysteine and the closing phenylalanine or tryptophan. A D gene is named only where the DNA matches it firmly. Some rows have no size entry. The others give once, few or many, or a class for an expanded clone.

TGTGCCAGCAGCTTCGGACTAGCGGAGCACAATGAGCAGTTCTTC | CASSFGLAEHNEQFF | TRBV5-8 | TRBD2 | TRBJ2-1 | -
TGTGCCAGCTCACCACAGGGGGCTGGTTCACCCCTCCACTTT | CASSPQGAGSPLHF | TRBV18 | TRBD1 | TRBJ1-6 | -
TGTGCCAGTAGTGAGGCCCGGGGCACTGAAGCTTTCTTT | CASSEARGTEAFF | TRBV19 | - | TRBJ1-1 | -
TGCAGCGTGCGGGACTATGGCTACACCTTC | CSVRDYGYTF | TRBV29-1 | - | TRBJ1-2 | -
TGTGCCAGCTCCGGGGAAAACACCATATATTTT | CASSGENTIYF | TRBV21-1 | - | TRBJ1-3 | -
TGTGCCAGCAGTGATGGACACCTTGAAGCTTTCTTT | CASSDGHLEAFF | TRBV2 | - | TRBJ1-1 | -
TGTGCCAGCAGCAAATTACATAGCGGGAGGGCCAACCAAGGCACAGATACGCAGTATTTT | CASSKLHSGRANQGTDTQYF | TRBV21-1 | - | TRBJ2-3 | -
TGTGCCAGTAGTATCCCCGGGACAGCACACGAGCAGTACTTC | CASSIPGTAHEQYF | TRBV19 | TRBD1 | TRBJ2-7 | -
TGTGCCAGCAGCGTCGCAGGGTACACAGATACGCAGTATTTT | CASSVAGYTDTQYF | TRBV9 | - | TRBJ2-3 | few
TGTGCCAGCAGCGTCCACCCGGGACAGAGCCAAGAGACCCAGTACTTC | CASSVHPGQSQETQYF | TRBV5-4 | TRBD1 | TRBJ2-5 | -
TGTGCCAGCAGCTTCCGACTAGCGGAGTACACAGATACGCAGTATTTT | CASSFRLAEYTDTQYF | TRBV5-6 | TRBD2 | TRBJ2-3 | -
TGTGCCAGCAGCTTAAGGCTAGGGAGCTCCTACAATGAGCAGTTCTTC | CASSLRLGSSYNEQFF | TRBV7-7 | - | TRBJ2-1 | -
TGTGCCAGCAGCTTACTGGGACTAGCGGTTTTCAATGAGCAGTTCTTC | CASSLLGLAVFNEQFF | TRBV11-2 | TRBD2 | TRBJ2-1 | few
TGCGCCAGCAGCCAACCTTTCACAGGCACCGGGGAGCTGTTTTTT | CASSQPFTGTGELFF | TRBV4-1 | - | TRBJ2-2 | -
TGCAGCGTTAGTGGGACTAGCGGACCCCAAGAGACCCAGTACTTC | CSVSGTSGPQETQYF | TRBV29-1 | TRBD2 | TRBJ2-5 | -
TGTGCCAGCAGTAGGACAGGATCCCTCTCTGGGGCCAACGTCCTGACTTTC | CASSRTGSLSGANVLTF | TRBV28 | TRBD1 | TRBJ2-6 | -
TGCGCCAGCAGCGGTAGACAGGGTGAAGCTTTCTTT | CASSGRQGEAFF | TRBV5-1 | TRBD1 | TRBJ1-1 | -
TGTGCCAGCTCACCGGTAGAAGCGATGAACACTGAAGCTTTCTTT | CASSPVEAMNTEAFF | TRBV18 | - | TRBJ1-1 | -
TGCAGCGTTGAAGCTATTGCAAATTATGGCTACACCTTC | CSVEAIANYGYTF | TRBV29-1 | - | TRBJ1-2 | -
TGTGCCAGCAGCTTAAGCGGGGTTTCCACTGAAGCTTTCTTT | CASSLSGVSTEAFF | TRBV7-2 | - | TRBJ1-1 | -
TGTGCCAGCAGCTTTTTCTCGACTAGCGGATTTTACAATGAGCAGTTCTTC | CASSFFSTSGFYNEQFF | TRBV7-8 | TRBD2 | TRBJ2-1 | few
TGTGCCAGCAGCCTCAGCGGGTTCGGGGAGCTGTTTTTT | CASSLSGFGELFF | TRBV6-2/TRBV6-3 | - | TRBJ2-2 | few
TGTGCCAGCGACGGGGGGGAGAACACTGAAGCTTTCTTT | CASDGGENTEAFF | TRBV28 | - | TRBJ1-1 | once
TGCGCCAGCAGCCAAGAAAGACAGAACACCGGGGAGCTGTTTTTT | CASSQERQNTGELFF | TRBV4-1 | - | TRBJ2-2 | -
TGTGCCAGCAGCTTACAGGGGGCATACGAGCAGTACTTC | CASSLQGAYEQYF | TRBV5-4 | TRBD1 | TRBJ2-7 | -
TGTGCCAGCAGCAAACGGGAGGGAGGGGGCCAACCGACTAGCGGGACGGAGGGCACAGATACGCAGTATTTT | CASSKREGGGQPTSGTEGTDTQYF | TRBV21-1 | - | TRBJ2-3 | -
TGCAGCGGAGTGGCCCAAGAGACCCAGTACTTC | CSGVAQETQYF | TRBV20-1 | - | TRBJ2-5 | few
TGCGCCAGCAGCTTCGTGCTAGCGGGACAAGAGACCCAGTACTTC | CASSFVLAGQETQYF | TRBV5-1 | TRBD2 | TRBJ2-5 | -
TGTGCCAGCTCACCGACAGGGGCCTACACAGATACGCAGTATTTT | CASSPTGAYTDTQYF | TRBV18 | TRBD1 | TRBJ2-3 | -
TGTGCCAGCAGTCGACCGGGACAGGGGGCTCACGAGCAGTACTTC | CASSRPGQGAHEQYF | TRBV6-2/TRBV6-3 | TRBD1 | TRBJ2-7 | once
TGTGCCAGCAGCAAGGGACTAGCGTACACAGATACGCAGTATTTT | CASSKGLAYTDTQYF | TRBV3-1/TRBV3-2 | TRBD2 | TRBJ2-3 | -
TGTGCCATCAGTGCCAAAGCTGGTGAGCAGTTCTTC | CAISAKAGEQFF | TRBV10-3 | - | TRBJ2-1 | -
TGTGCCAGTAGTAAGCGGCTAGCGGGAGTTGCGGATACGCAGTATTTT | CASSKRLAGVADTQYF | TRBV19 | TRBD2 | TRBJ2-3 | once
TGTGCCAGTTCTCCGGGGGTCTTCCAAGAGACCCAGTACTTC | CASSPGVFQETQYF | TRBV5-6 | - | TRBJ2-5 | few
TGTGCCAGCAGCTACCGACAGAGTTATGGCTACACCTTC | CASSYRQSYGYTF | TRBV5-8 | - | TRBJ1-2 | -
TGTGCCAGCAGATCCGGGACAGGGGGCGCCGGGGAGCTGTTTTTT | CASRSGTGGAGELFF | TRBV6-5 | TRBD1 | TRBJ2-2 | -
TGTGCCAGCAGTAGCAGGGGGCGCGGTGAAAAACTGTTTTTT | CASSSRGRGEKLFF | TRBV25-1 | TRBD1 | TRBJ1-4 | few
TGTGCCAGCAGTGGGCCCCCGGACAGGGAAGAGACCCAGTACTTC | CASSGPPDREETQYF | TRBV2 | TRBD1 | TRBJ2-5 | -
TGTGCCAGCAGCGGATACCTAGACGAGATGCACGAGCAGTACTTC | CASSGYLDEMHEQYF | TRBV7-2 | - | TRBJ2-7 | few
TGTGCCAGCAGCCAAGACCGAGGACAGGGGACAAAAACTTTCCTTAATGAAAAACTGTTTTTT | CASSQDRGQGTKTFLNEKLFF | TRBV4-2 | TRBD1 | TRBJ1-4 | -
TGTGCCAGCAGCGGTCAGGGTAATGAAAAACTGTTTTTT | CASSGQGNEKLFF | TRBV9 | - | TRBJ1-4 | -
TGTGCCAGCACAGGGGATCGCTATGGCTACACCTTC | CASTGDRYGYTF | TRBV2 | - | TRBJ1-2 | once
TGTGCCAGTAGGCGGGTCGCTACAGGGGATATGAACACTGAAGCTTTCTTT | CASRRVATGDMNTEAFF | TRBV2 | TRBD1 | TRBJ1-1 | -
TGTGCCAGCAGCCTCCAGGGGAATGAAAAACTGTTTTTT | CASSLQGNEKLFF | TRBV11-3 | - | TRBJ1-4 | -
TGTGCCAGCAGCTTGCTAGGGGGGAACACCGGGGAGCTGTTTTTT | CASSLLGGNTGELFF | TRBV11-2 | - | TRBJ2-2 | -
TGCGCCGAAACAGGGGAGTTTGTCCACGAGCAGTACTTC | CAETGEFVHEQYF | TRBV10-1 | TRBD1 | TRBJ2-7 | -
TGTGCCAGCAGCGTAGAGGGACACTCGAACACCGGGGAGCTGTTTTTT | CASSVEGHSNTGELFF | TRBV9 | - | TRBJ2-2 | -
TGTGCCAGCAGCGGAAGACAGCCAACTAATGAAAAACTGTTTTTT | CASSGRQPTNEKLFF | TRBV5-6 | - | TRBJ1-4 | -
TGTGCCAGCAGCTTAAGTGAGGTGGTTGAGCAGTTCTTC | CASSLSEVVEQFF | TRBV7-8 | - | TRBJ2-1 | -
TGTGCCAGCACTTCACGGGACATTCTATACTCACCCCTCCACTTT | CASTSRDILYSPLHF | TRBV2 | - | TRBJ1-6 | -
TGTGCCAGCAGCTTAATTAGCGGTTACAATGAGCAGTTCTTC | CASSLISGYNEQFF | TRBV7-2 | - | TRBJ2-1 | -
TGTGCCAGCAGGGCGGCGGGGGACAACTATGGCTACACCTTC | CASRAAGDNYGYTF | TRBV27 | - | TRBJ1-2 | few
TGTGCCAGCAGCCAAGCGACTAGCTTGACCACAGATACGCAGTATTTT | CASSQATSLTTDTQYF | TRBV3-1/TRBV3-2 | TRBD2 | TRBJ2-3 | -
TGTGCCACCAGTGTATCTTCCTACAATGAGCAGTTCTTC | CATSVSSYNEQFF | TRBV24-1 | - | TRBJ2-1 | -
TGCGCCAGCAAATCCAGGGGGCTAGATGGAGAGACCCAGTACTTC | CASKSRGLDGETQYF | TRBV5-1 | TRBD1 | TRBJ2-5 | few
TGTGCCAGCAGCTTAGTCGAGCGGGAGCAGTACTTC | CASSLVEREQYF | TRBV11-3 | - | TRBJ2-7 | -
TGTGCCAGTAGTATAGATTGGTGGCAGGGGCGGAATCCTGAAGCTTTCTTT | CASSIDWWQGRNPEAFF | TRBV19 | - | TRBJ1-1 | -
TGCGCCAGCAGCTCAACAGGGAGCACTGAAGCTTTCTTT | CASSSTGSTEAFF | TRBV5-1 | - | TRBJ1-1 | -
TGTGCCAGCAGACCCCCGGGACTAGCGGCCTCCTACAATGAGCAGTTCTTC | CASRPPGLAASYNEQFF | TRBV28 | TRBD2 | TRBJ2-1 | -
TGTGCCAGCAGCCAAGATTTCGGTTTTAGCTCCTACGAGCAGTACTTC | CASSQDFGFSSYEQYF | TRBV3-1/TRBV3-2 | - | TRBJ2-7 | -